These 9 T cell receptor beta chains originate from one sample sequenced in a study of cytomegalovirus exposure and HLA in healthy donors. The PCR made use of 60 Vbeta and 13 Jbeta primers. Here immunoSEQ multiplex PCR was the method, and the copy in TCRdb shows in-frame clones only, minus some. The data show about 110,000 clones, with over 60% seen just once and 2.2% held by the top ten. Sequenced: PBMCs. The source of these receptors is a woman in her 30s in good health and CMV-seronegative.

V and J are TRBV28 and TRBJ2-3; TRBD2 agrees at 9 bases. This CDR3 is 14 amino acids long. In germline, CDR1 is MDHEN, CDR2 SYDVKM. The V and J ends lost 7 bases and 4 bases, in that order; junction bases with no gene match: 6. CDR3 residues: CASNELAGPDTQYF. CDR3 bases: TGTGCCAGCAACGAACTAGCGGGCCCAGATACGCAGTATTTT.

The chain uses TRBV2 and TRBJ1-1; 9 bases fit TRBD1. The germline V gene encodes CDR1 SNHLY and CDR2 FYNNEI. J lost 5 bases, V lost 2 bases, and 3 bases had no gene match. The CDR3 is 14 residues long. The CDR3 sequence is CASSEYRGHTEAFF. The CDR3 nucleotides are TGTGCCAGCAGTGAATACAGGGGGCATACTGAAGCTTTCTTT. Supplemented by reference TRBV2 and TRBJ1-1, the full variable domain reads EPEVTQTPSHQVTQMGQEVILRCVPISNHLYFYWYRQILGQKVEFLVSFYNNEISEKSEIFDDQFSVERPDGSNFTLKIRSTKLEDSAMYFCASSEYRGHTEAFFGQGTRLTVV.

A single count supports this clone. The chain employs TRBV6-5 and TRBJ2-7, with TRBD2 identical over 9 bases. Trimming removed 6 bases from V and 4 bases from J; junction bases left unmatched: 10. This CDR3 comprises 15 residues. Germline V gene lookup returns CDR1 MNHEY and CDR2 SVGAGI. In nucleotides, the CDR3 is TGTGCCAGCAGCCTGAGTAGCGGGAGAGTTTACGAGCAGTACTTC. It translates to CASSLSSGRVYEQYF.

In this sample, this clone turned up a few times. The V gene is TRBV11-2, the J gene TRBJ2-5, with D maybe TRBD2 (5 bases). This CDR3 is 18 amino acids long. The V gene lost 0 bases and the J gene lost 0 bases, with 17 bases spanning the gap. CDR1 SGHAT and CDR2 FQNNGV come from the germline V gene. CDR3 nucleotides: TGTGCCAGCAGCTTAGATATCTTTGGGAGACGAAACCAAGAGACCCAGTACTTC. Translation: CASSLDIFGRRNQETQYF.

This clone was observed once. The CDR3 region has the DNA TGTGCCAGCAGCTTACAATCTGAGTACAATGAGCAGTTCTTC. Translating gives CASSLQSEYNEQFF. The chain carries TRBV7-2 and TRBJ2-1; D unresolved. Trimming removed 2 bases from V and 4 bases from J, with 9 bases in between. Germline loops: CDR1 SGHTA, CDR2 FQGNSA. The CDR3 extends over 14 amino acids. Full variable domain (rest looked up from reference TRBV7-2 and TRBJ2-1): GAGVSQSPSNKVTEKGKDVELRCDPISGHTALYWYRQSLGQGLEFLIYFQGNSAPDKSGLPSDRFSAERTGGSVSTLTIQRTQQEDSAVYLCASSLQSEYNEQFFGPGTRLTVL.

A remark on this clone: A junction end diverges from the germline sequence, so it may reflect a read error. The chain joins TRBV19 to TRBJ1-1; D uncertain. Germline V gene lookup returns CDR1 LNHDA and CDR2 SQIVND (reference sequence). The CDR3 extends over 16 amino acids. The CDR3 nucleotides are TGTGCCAGTAGTATTCGACAACAGACCATGAACCCTGAAGCTTTCTTT. This encodes CASSIRQQTMNPEAFF.

This clone was seen once. This chain uses TRBV4-3 with TRBJ2-2, with 15 bases that match TRBD2. Germline loops: CDR1 LGHNA, CDR2 YSLEER. The V and J ends lost 4 bases and 5 bases, in that order; junction bases with no gene match: 2. The CDR3 runs 16 residues. CDR3 region: CASSPGTSGRTGELFF. CDR3 coding DNA: TGCGCCAGCAGCCCCGGGACTAGCGGGAGGACCGGGGAGCTGTTTTTT.

This clone has only a few counts. J is TRBJ2-7 and V is TRBV7-9; 7 bases map to TRBD2. Looked up from germline, CDR1 is SEHNR and CDR2 is FQNEAQ (reference sequence). V lost 7 bases, J lost 2 bases, and 5 bases stayed unmatched. The CDR3 has 13 residues. DNA of the CDR3: TGTGCCAGCACCTTGGGGGGGGCCTACGAGCAGTACTTC. Protein: CASTLGGAYEQYF.

This clone was picked up a small number of times. The chain uses TRBV7-2 and TRBJ1-5; maybe TRBD1 (5 bases). Germline assignment: CDR1 SGHTA and CDR2 FQGNSA. Trimming took 3 bases from V and 4 from J, leaving 10 bases between them. The CDR3 runs to 14 residues. CDR3 sequence reads: CASSFMGGNQPQHF. DNA of the CDR3: TGTGCCAGCAGCTTCATGGGGGGGAATCAGCCCCAGCATTTT.